These 17 T cell receptor beta chains share one sample of origin, sequenced in a study of identical twins. In TCRdb, the 5' RACE reads were re-called with MiXCR into one record per CDR3 protein. Among approximately 500,000 distinct CDR3 sequences listed, nearly 15% were seen once. The same specimen was also included in a second study, on yellow fever vaccine responses in identical twins.

Sequencing used CD4+ T cells sorted from blood. These receptors all stem from a woman between 18 and 29 years old in good health.

This rearrangement joins TRBV12-3 or TRBV12-4 to TRBJ2-1; D is uncertain. V lost 3 bases and J 9 bases, leaving 6 bases between the germline ends. The CDR3 spans 11 residues. In nucleotides, the CDR3 is TGTGCCAGCAGTTTCCACGCTGAGCAGTTCTTC. Translation: CASSFHAEQFF.

In this sample, this clonotype turned up a few times. The J gene is TRBJ2-3, the V gene TRBV12-3 or TRBV12-4; D is unclear. The V end was cut by 3 bases, the J end by 2 bases, with 9 bases between. The CDR3 is 14 amino acids. The CDR3 spells CASSFARNTDTQYF. The CDR3 DNA is TGTGCCAGCAGTTTTGCCAGGAACACAGATACGCAGTATTTT.

This clonotype was picked up a small number of times. The chain links TRBV12-3 or TRBV12-4 to TRBJ1-2; 8 positions match TRBD1. J lost 0 bases, V lost 3 bases, and 3 bases had no gene match. The CDR3 is 15 amino acids. The CDR3 sequence: CASSFWDRPNYGYTF. CDR3 coding DNA: TGTGCCAGCAGTTTCTGGGACAGGCCTAACTATGGCTACACCTTC.

The genes are TRBV2 and TRBJ2-1; 10 nucleotides agree with TRBD1. Trimming cost V 6 bases and J 9 bases; bases outside gene matches: 14. This CDR3 has 16 residues. Germline V gene sequence: CDR1 SNHLY, CDR2 FYNNEI. The chain's CDR3 is CASRDGQGVQYGEQFF. For the CDR3, the DNA is TGTGCCAGCAGGGATGGACAGGGGGTACAATATGGTGAGCAGTTCTTC. Drawing the rest from reference TRBV2 and TRBJ2-1, the complete variable domain is EPEVTQTPSHQVTQMGQEVILRCVPISNHLYFYWYRQILGQKVEFLVSFYNNEISEKSEIFDDQFSVERPDGSNFTLKIRSTKLEDSAMYFCASRDGQGVQYGEQFFGPGTRLTVL.

The V and J genes are TRBV19 and TRBJ2-1, with D uncertain. V was pared by 5 bases and J by 3 bases, with 14 bases between. CDR1 is LNHDA, CDR2 SQIVND, per germline (reference sequence). CDR3 length: 15 amino acids. CDR3 sequence (DNA): TGTGCCAGTAGTTTCCTTGGACCGAACTACAATGAGCAGTTCTTC. This translates into CASSFLGPNYNEQFF.

V gene TRBV18 combines with J gene TRBJ2-3; 7 bases are shared with TRBD1. CDR1 KGHSH and CDR2 LQKENI come from the germline V gene. J lost 2 bases, V lost 4 bases, and 12 bases had no gene match. The CDR3 is 17 residues long. CDR3 in amino acids: CASSLNIQGSITDTQYF. For the CDR3, the DNA is TGTGCCAGCTCACTCAACATACAGGGGTCTATCACAGATACGCAGTATTTT. Full variable domain (missing parts from reference TRBV18 and TRBJ2-3): NAGVMQNPRHLVRRRGQEARLRCSPMKGHSHVYWYRQLPEEGLKFMVYLQKENIIDESGMPKERFSAEFPKEGPSILRIQQVVRGDSAAYFCASSLNIQGSITDTQYFGPGTRLTVL.

The rearrangement joins TRBV11-2 to TRBJ2-1; 7 positions match TRBD2. Looked up from germline, CDR1 is SGHAT and CDR2 is FQNNGV. V was pared by 5 bases and J by 7 bases, with 8 bases of the junction left unmatched. The CDR3 runs to 14 residues. In DNA form, the CDR3 reads TGTGCCAGCAGCGCGAATAGCGGGCGGAATGAGCAGTTCTTC. This encodes CASSANSGRNEQFF.

The CDR3 spells CASSDRVRGQYV. The CDR3 nucleotides are TGTGCCAGCAGTGACCGTGTCCGGGGGCAGTACGTC. The chain joins TRBV6-1 to TRBJ2-7; D might be TRBD2 (5 bases). The CDR3 sequence is 12 residues long. The V gene's germline CDR1 is MNHNS and CDR2 SASEGT. Trimming took 3 bases from V and 9 from J, leaving 12 bases between them.

The V and J genes are TRBV12-3 or TRBV12-4 and TRBJ2-3, with a possible D match to TRBD1 (6 bases). Between the trimmed V and J ends, which lost 3 bases and 0 bases, there was a span of 19 bases. This CDR3 has 18 amino acids. The CDR3 protein is CASSFWDNQLSSTDTQYF. The DNA for the CDR3 is TGTGCCAGCAGTTTTTGGGACAACCAGCTTTCTAGCACAGATACGCAGTATTTT.

V usage is TRBV20-1 and J usage is TRBJ2-5; 13 bases match TRBD2. From germline, CDR1 is DFQATT and CDR2 SNEGSKA (reference sequence). J lost 7 bases, V lost 5 bases, and 16 bases had no gene match. There are 17 residues in the CDR3. The DNA for the CDR3 is TGCAGTGCTGCGGGTGCGGGACTAGCGGGGACCTCGGGGACCCAGTACTTC. Protein: CSAAGAGLAGTSGTQYF.

This clonotype was seen many times. The V call is TRBV12-3 or TRBV12-4, the J call TRBJ2-1; D perhaps matches TRBD1 (6 bases). This CDR3 is 15 amino acids long. Deletions cut 5 bases from V and 8 bases from J, with 19 bases between. The CDR3 sequence: CASSPGTSIQYEQFF. Written as DNA, the CDR3 is TGTGCCAGCAGTCCAGGGACAAGTATCCAATATGAGCAGTTCTTC.

This clonotype was counted only a few times. This chain connects TRBV5-1 to TRBJ2-5, with 11 bases fitting TRBD2. V was clipped by 2 bases and J by 4 bases; unmatched bases: 4. CDR3 length equals 15 residues. Germline V lookup: CDR1 SGHRS, CDR2 YFSETQ. CDR3 sequence (DNA): TGCGCCAGCAGCTTTACTAGCGGGAGTTCAGAGACCCAGTACTTC. Translation gives CASSFTSGSSETQYF. Together with reference TRBV5-1 and TRBJ2-5, the CDR3 gives the full variable domain: KAGVTQTPRYLIKTRGQQVTLSCSPISGHRSVSWYQQTPGQGLQFLFEYFSETQRNKGNFPGRFSGRQFSNSRSEMNVSTLELGDSALYLCASSFTSGSSETQYFGPGTRLLVL.

J is TRBJ2-2 and V is TRBV12-3 or TRBV12-4; possibly TRBD2 for D (5 bases). Trimming left V 3 bases short and J 6 bases short, with 14 bases between. CDR3 length equals 15 residues. CDR3 amino acids: CASSFRAAAAGELFF. In DNA form, the CDR3 reads TGTGCCAGCAGTTTCCGAGCGGCTGCCGCCGGGGAGCTGTTTTTT.

The genes are TRBV7-8 and TRBJ2-1, with 14 bases aligning to TRBD2. The CDR3 is made up of 20 amino acids. The V segment lost 5 bases and the J segment 1 base; nucleotides outside the gene matches: 13. Germline V gives CDR1 SGHVS, CDR2 FQNEAQ. The CDR3 DNA reads TGTGCCAGCAGCCCTCTGGGGACTAGCGGGAGATCGTGGTCCTACAATGAGCAGTTCTTC. Its translation: CASSPLGTSGRSWSYNEQFF.

This clonotype was detected a few times. This chain joins TRBV14 and TRBJ2-2, with TRBD2 as a possible D gene (6 bases). The CDR3 contains 16 residues. Germline-derived CDR1 and CDR2 are SGHDN and FVKESK. Deletions cut 4 bases from V and 1 base from J, with 13 bases between. CDR3 protein: CASSLLRGLNTGELFF. CDR3 sequence (DNA): TGTGCCAGCAGCCTGCTAAGGGGACTGAACACCGGGGAGCTGTTTTTT.

This clonotype showed up just a few times. V and J are TRBV19 and TRBJ2-3; possibly TRBD2 for D (7 bases). The CDR3 spans 15 residues. V lost 9 bases and J 0 bases, leaving 16 bases between the germline ends. Germline lookup yields CDR1 LNHDA and CDR2 SQIVND (reference sequence). The chain's CDR3 is CASRGAPSSTDTQYF. DNA for the CDR3: TGTGCCAGCCGGGGGGCACCCTCGAGCACAGATACGCAGTATTTT.

The chain carries TRBV28 and TRBJ2-6; no clear D. This CDR3 has 22 residues. V lost 2 bases and J 0 bases, leaving 26 bases between the germline ends. Germline V gene data show CDR1 as MDHEN and CDR2 as SYDVKM. Here the CDR3 reads CASSLNLVQFDGKSSGANVLTF. CDR3 sequence (DNA): TGTGCCAGCAGTTTAAATCTAGTTCAGTTCGACGGAAAATCCTCTGGGGCCAACGTCCTGACTTTC.